Following are 16 T cell receptor beta chains from one sample sequenced in a study of read filtering for tumor transcriptome and immune sequencing (dated by TCRdb to the early 2020s). TCRdb names Illumina HiSeq 4000 as the instrument used. Starting from approximately 0.4 ug RNA, TCR libraries were constructed with the Immunoverse kit using molecular barcoded adaptors that cover the alpha/delta and beta/gamma chains. TCRdb trimmed public reads at Q25 via fastp, called clones via MiXCR and kept in-frame beta chains. Identical CDR3 proteins give one entry, which carries the most common genes and DNA. Counted in this sample were roughly 130,000 distinct CDR3 sequences; about an eighth of them appeared once. Jointly, the top ten make up 11% of the sample. The sequencing input was a population of CD138-negative cells sorted from bone marrow. The sample's cell subset or site label, decoded: bone marrow mononuclear cells depleted of CD138+ plasma/myeloma cells by negative magnetic selection. The receptors come from a donor aged 40 or over with multiple myeloma.

This clonotype has at least ten counts. The chain is built from TRBV20-1 and TRBJ2-7; TRBD2 might be the D (5 bases). Per the germline V gene, CDR1 is DFQATT and CDR2 is SNEGSKA (reference sequence). V was shortened by 0 bases and J by 7 bases, with 13 bases between the two germline ends. This CDR3 is built from 13 residues. CDR3 DNA sequence: TGCAGTGCTAGAGATTTCGGGGATGGGGAGCAGTACTTC. It encodes CSARDFGDGEQYF.

This clonotype has a handful of counts. This chain links TRBV20-1 with TRBJ2-5; a possible D gene is TRBD1 (6 bases). The V end lost 5 bases, the J end lost 4 bases, and 14 bases lay between the germline ends. Germline V gives CDR1 DFQATT, CDR2 SNEGSKA (reference sequence). The CDR3 length is 13 residues. CDR3 residues: CSADPTGLETQYF. Here the CDR3 DNA reads TGCAGTGCTGACCCGACAGGCCTAGAGACCCAGTACTTC.

This clonotype was counted a few times. The chain is built from TRBV11-2 and TRBJ1-1, with D tentatively TRBD1 (5 bases). V was cut by 2 bases and J by 6 bases, with 10 bases left in between. There are 13 residues in the CDR3. Germline V gene data show CDR1 as SGHAT and CDR2 as FQNNGV. The CDR3 here is CASSLTRDAEAFF. The CDR3 DNA follows: TGTGCCAGCAGCTTAACAAGGGACGCTGAAGCTTTCTTT.

This clonotype was observed many times. This chain connects TRBV27 to TRBJ2-5; perhaps TRBD1 as D (6 bases). The germline CDR1 and CDR2 sequences are MNHEY and SMNVEV (reference sequence). This CDR3 comprises 15 residues. V lost 6 bases and J lost 0, with 14 bases in between. The CDR3 DNA reads TGTGCCAGCAGCCAGGACAGCCTGTACCAAGAGACCCAGTACTTC. Translated, it gives CASSQDSLYQETQYF.

Only a few counts were recorded for this clonotype. The chain uses TRBV4-1 and TRBJ2-1; D possibly corresponds to TRBD2 (5 bases). The CDR3 totals 15 residues. Germline loops: CDR1 MGHRA, CDR2 YSYEKL. Trimming removed 4 bases from V and 10 bases from J, with 20 bases in between. CDR3 in amino acids: CASSPAGGESMEQFF. CDR3 in DNA: TGCGCCAGCAGCCCCGCCGGTGGGGAGTCGATGGAGCAGTTCTTC.

This clonotype was seen ten or more times. This chain connects TRBV3-1 to TRBJ1-1; 8 bases are shared with TRBD1. Germline CDR1 and CDR2: LGHDT and YNNKEL (reference sequence). The CDR3 loop spans 12 amino acids. The CDR3 DNA reads as TGTGCGGCGGGCAGGGGGCTCACTGAAGCTTTCTTT. It translates to CAAGRGLTEAFF.

This clonotype has ten or more counts. The V gene is TRBV9, the J gene TRBJ1-4; D unclear. Germline loops: CDR1 SGDLS, CDR2 YYNGEE. Trimming took 5 bases from V and 8 from J, leaving 10 bases between them. The CDR3 runs 12 residues. The CDR3 reads CASRREMEKLFF. In DNA, the CDR3 is TGTGCCAGCAGGAGGGAGATGGAAAAACTGTTTTTT.

There are a few counts of this clonotype. V usage is TRBV12-3 or TRBV12-4 and J usage is TRBJ2-5; the match to TRBD2 covers 14 bases. This CDR3 has 17 amino acids. V lost 2 bases and J lost 5; bases outside the gene matches: 7. The CDR3 is CASSLSWTSGGRETQYF. The CDR3 region has the DNA TGTGCCAGCAGTTTATCTTGGACTAGCGGGGGGAGGGAGACCCAGTACTTC.

Notes on this clonotype: A much bigger clone sits one base away, suggesting this may be a read error. This likely comes from a read error, as the CDR3 has no conserved phenylalanine or tryptophan at its end. The genes are TRBV9 and TRBJ2-1; 10 bases match TRBD1. V lost 4 bases and J lost 6; bases outside the gene matches: 10. This CDR3 region has 16 residues. Germline V gene lookup returns CDR1 SGDLS and CDR2 YYNGEE. CDR3 loop: CASSPPGQGFRNEQFL. As DNA, the CDR3 is TGTGCCAGCAGCCCCCCGGGACAGGGGTTTCGCAATGAGCAGTTCCTC.

This clonotype was seen repeatedly, ten times or more. The chain links TRBV30 to TRBJ2-1; D possibly corresponds to TRBD2 (7 bases). The CDR3 has 13 amino acids. Germline values: CDR1 GTSNPN, CDR2 SVGIG (reference sequence). V was pared by 8 bases and J by 2 bases, with 13 bases between. CDR3 in DNA: TGTGCCCGGCAGCGGGACACCTACAATGAGCAGTTCTTC. Translation gives CARQRDTYNEQFF. The whole variable domain, filled in from reference TRBV30 and TRBJ2-1, reads SQTIHQWPATLVQPVGSPLSLECTVEGTSNPNLYWYRQAAGRGLQLLFYSVGIGQISSEVPQNLSASRPQDRQFILSSKKLLLSDSGFYLCARQRDTYNEQFFGPGTRLTVL.

This clonotype has just a few counts. This sequence may be a read error, since a much larger clone differs from it by one base. J is TRBJ2-3 and V is TRBV29-1; TRBD1 agrees at 7 bases. Germline V CDR1 and CDR2: SQVTM, ANQGSEA. The CDR3 runs to 15 residues. The trim removed 4 bases at V and 3 bases at J, leaving 10 bases unmatched. The CDR3 DNA sequence: TGCAGCGTTGGGGGGTCGACAGGGTTTACAGATACGCAGTATTTT. Translation: CSVGGSTGFTDTQYF.

This chain joins TRBV4-2 and TRBJ2-5; D remains ambiguous. V was shortened by 0 bases and J by 5 bases, with 7 bases between the two germline ends. CDR1 and CDR2 from the germline V gene are LGHNA and YNFKEQ. The CDR3 spans 13 residues. CDR3 protein: CASSQDPGETQYF. In DNA form, the CDR3 reads TGTGCCAGCAGCCAAGATCCTGGTGAGACCCAGTACTTC.

This clonotype was seen repeatedly, ten times or more. V and J are TRBV19 and TRBJ2-1; D remains ambiguous. There are 12 residues in the CDR3. CDR1 LNHDA and CDR2 SQIVND come from the germline V gene (reference sequence). Between the trimmed V and J ends, which lost 6 bases and 2 bases, there was a span of 5 bases. CDR3 loop: CASSTTYNEQFF. The CDR3, as DNA: TGTGCCAGTAGCACAACCTACAATGAGCAGTTCTTC.

Comment on this clonotype: Possible read error: a much larger clone is one base away. No conserved phenylalanine or tryptophan ends this CDR3, so it is likely a read error. The V gene is TRBV5-5, the J gene TRBJ2-5, with a weak D call TRBD2 (6 bases). Trimming pared 0 bases from V and 5 bases from J, leaving 14 bases between. The CDR3 sequence is 15 residues long. Germline CDR1 SGHKS, CDR2 YYEKEE (reference sequence). CDR3 amino acids: CASSLVGRREETQYL. The DNA for the CDR3 is TGTGCCAGCAGCTTGGTAGGGCGCCGGGAGGAGACCCAGTACCTC.

The J gene is TRBJ1-3, the V gene TRBV12-3 or TRBV12-4; D is uncertain. This CDR3 region has 14 residues. The V end was cut by 5 bases, the J end by 5 bases, with 13 bases between. CDR3 protein: CASSPQLIRNTIYF. As DNA, the CDR3 is TGTGCCAGCAGTCCACAATTGATCAGAAACACCATATATTTT.

In its sample, this clonotype was seen many times. This sequence joins TRBV5-4 and TRBJ2-1; 14 nucleotides agree with TRBD2. The CDR3 is made up of 16 amino acids. Germline lookup yields CDR1 SGHNT and CDR2 YYREEE (reference sequence). With V trimmed by 3 bases and J by 6 bases, 5 bases remained unmatched. For the CDR3, the DNA is TGTGCCAGCAGCTATCCGACTAGCGGGGGGGCCAATGAGCAGTTCTTC. Protein product: CASSYPTSGGANEQFF.